This entry lists 14 T cell receptor beta chains sequenced from one sample in a study of blood T cell repertoires in COVID-19. The repertoire was sequenced with immunoSEQ multiplex PCR; TCRdb's copy has only in-frame clones and lacks some. The table lists 200,000 to 250,000 clones, nearly 90% of them singletons. Source material: PBMCs or T cells enriched from blood (not recorded which). The source of these receptors is a young man who had recovered from COVID-19.

This clone has more than one count but fewer than ten. The chain carries TRBV7-8 and TRBJ2-7; 10 bases fit TRBD1. V shed 1 base, J shed 4 bases, and the junction held 7 bases outside the gene matches. The CDR3 is made up of 16 amino acids. Germline V gene data show CDR1 as SGHVS and CDR2 as FQNEAQ. The CDR3 sequence is CASSLGWTGGQYEQYF. CDR3 nucleotides: TGTGCCAGCAGCTTAGGGTGGACAGGGGGTCAGTACGAGCAGTACTTC. Supplemented by reference TRBV7-8 and TRBJ2-7, the full variable domain reads GAGVSQSPRYKVAKRGQDVALRCDPISGHVSLFWYQQALGQGPEFLTYFQNEAQLDKSGLPSDRFFAERPEGSVSTLKIQRTQQEDSAVYLCASSLGWTGGQYEQYFGPGTRLTVT.

Points on this clone: The same CDR3 arises from other DNA sequences in this sample as well. This sequence joins TRBV18 and TRBJ2-2; 7 positions agree with TRBD1. This CDR3 is built from 15 residues. V trimming: 6 bases; J trimming: 0 bases; junction bases outside the gene matches: 4. Looked up from germline, CDR1 is KGHSH and CDR2 is LQKENI. CDR3: CASSPGTANTGELFF. The CDR3 region has the DNA TGTGCCAGCTCCCCCGGGACAGCGAACACCGGGGAGCTGTTTTTT.

The genes are TRBV27 and TRBJ2-7; 11 bases are shared with TRBD1. CDR3 size: 15 residues. V lost 6 bases, J lost 1 base, and 5 bases stayed unmatched. Per the germline V gene, CDR1 is MNHEY and CDR2 is SMNVEV (reference sequence). CDR3 sequence reads: CASRFGTGGSYEQYF. For the CDR3, the DNA is TGTGCCAGCAGATTTGGGACAGGGGGGTCCTACGAGCAGTACTTC.

This clone showed up just a few times. V gene TRBV7-9 combines with J gene TRBJ2-1; 14 bases map to TRBD2. V was pared by 4 bases and J by 6 bases, with 8 bases of the junction left unmatched. This CDR3 has 17 residues. Germline loops: CDR1 SEHNR, CDR2 FQNEAQ (reference sequence). CDR3 in amino acids: CASSSLKGLAGVNEQFF. The CDR3 nucleotides are TGTGCCAGCAGCTCGCTCAAGGGACTAGCGGGAGTCAATGAGCAGTTCTTC.

The sample holds a few counts of this clone. The gene calls are TRBV10-2 and TRBJ2-7, with 7 positions matching TRBD2. The CDR3 loop spans 14 amino acids. After removal of 2 bases from V and 5 bases from J, the junction contained 6 bases not matched to a gene. Germline-derived CDR1 and CDR2 are WSHSY and SAAADI. CDR3 sequence: CASSETRTSDEQYF. As DNA, the CDR3 is TGCGCCAGCAGTGAGACCCGGACTAGTGACGAGCAGTACTTC.

V is TRBV27 and J is TRBJ2-7; no reliable D call. The CDR3 runs 15 residues. V gave up 5 bases and J gave up 0 bases, with 14 bases separating them. CDR1 and CDR2 from the germline V gene are MNHEY and SMNVEV (reference sequence). The CDR3 bases are TGTGCCAGCAGTGACCCACGAGGTGGCTCCTACGAGCAGTACTTC. The encoded protein is CASSDPRGGSYEQYF.

About this clone: At one end, the junction sequence differs from germline, possibly due to a read error. The chain uses TRBV9 and TRBJ1-3; TRBD1 matches at 10 bases. The CDR3 runs 13 residues. In germline, CDR1 is SGDLS, CDR2 YYNGEE. The CDR3 loop reads CASSAGTGDLRDF. CDR3 bases: TGTGCCAGCAGCGCGGGGACAGGGGACCTTCGGGATTTT.

The chain uses TRBV27 and TRBJ2-1; D is possibly TRBD2 (6 bases). V dropped 4 bases and J dropped 6 bases, with 16 bases sitting between them. The CDR3 sequence is 15 residues long. In germline, CDR1 is MNHEY, CDR2 SMNVEV (reference sequence). CDR3 sequence reads: CASSSPGQAGNEQFF. CDR3 nucleotides: TGTGCCAGCAGTTCCCCAGGGCAAGCGGGCAATGAGCAGTTCTTC.

The chain employs TRBV28 and TRBJ2-3; TRBD1 agrees at 10 bases. This CDR3 is built from 16 residues. CDR1 and CDR2 from the germline V gene are MDHEN and SYDVKM. V trimming: 3 bases; J trimming: 5 bases; junction bases outside the gene matches: 8. For the CDR3, the DNA is TGTGCCAGCAGTTTGTCCGGGACAGGGGATCGAGATACGCAGTATTTT. Its translation: CASSLSGTGDRDTQYF.

V is TRBV25-1 and J is TRBJ1-5, with D perhaps matching TRBD1 (6 bases). The CDR3 spans 13 residues. Germline values: CDR1 MGHDK, CDR2 SYGVNS. V was shortened by 5 bases and J by 4 bases, with 9 bases between the two germline ends. The DNA for the CDR3 is TGTGCCAGCAGTCCCAGGGGAAATCAGCCCCAGCATTTT. Amino acids: CASSPRGNQPQHF.

The CDR3 DNA reads as TGTGCCAGCAGCTTAGATCTGGGCGACCAAGAGACCCAGTACTTC. The encoded protein is CASSLDLGDQETQYF. The chain carries TRBV11-3 and TRBJ2-5, with D unresolved. CDR1 is SGHNT, CDR2 YENEEA, per germline. This CDR3 spans 15 amino acids. Between the trimmed V and J ends, which lost 0 bases and 0 bases, there was a span of 8 bases. Variable domain in full (rest from reference TRBV11-3 and TRBJ2-5): EAGVVQSPRYKIIEKKQPVAFWCNPISGHNTLYWYLQNLGQGPELLIRYENEEAVDDSQLPKDRFSAERLKGVDSTLKIQPAELGDSAVYLCASSLDLGDQETQYFGPGTRLLVL.

The chain has TRBV30 and TRBJ1-2; 8 nucleotides agree with TRBD1. With V trimmed by 2 bases and J by 5 bases, 1 base remained unmatched. This CDR3 contains 12 residues. Germline-derived CDR1 and CDR2 are GTSNPN and SVGIG (reference sequence). The CDR3 region is CAWSTGGYGYTF. CDR3 coding DNA: TGTGCCTGGAGTACAGGGGGGTATGGCTACACCTTC.

The J gene is TRBJ1-2, the V gene TRBV30, with 7 nucleotides matching TRBD1. The CDR3 runs 11 residues. V was pared by 4 bases and J by 6 bases, with 2 bases of the junction left unmatched. CDR1 GTSNPN and CDR2 SVGIG come from the germline V gene (reference sequence). The CDR3 reads CAWNRGHGYTF. The CDR3 DNA is TGTGCCTGGAATAGGGGGCATGGCTACACCTTC. The variable domain in full, with the rest retrieved from reference TRBV30 and TRBJ1-2, is SQTIHQWPATLVQPVGSPLSLECTVEGTSNPNLYWYRQAAGRGLQLLFYSVGIGQISSEVPQNLSASRPQDRQFILSSKKLLLSDSGFYLCAWNRGHGYTFGSGTRLTVV.

This chain uses TRBV6-5 with TRBJ1-2; perhaps TRBD1 as D (5 bases). In germline, CDR1 is MNHEY, CDR2 SVGAGI. The CDR3 sequence is 13 residues long. Deletions cut 6 bases from V and 3 bases from J, with 11 bases between. This CDR3 reads CASRLGGDYGYTF. CDR3 coding DNA: TGTGCCAGCAGGCTCGGGGGGGACTATGGCTACACCTTC.